This is a list of T cell receptor beta chains from one sample in a study. TCRdb re-called the multiplex PCR reads with MiXCR, one entry per CDR3 protein. The sample includes 890 or so distinct CDR3 sequences, 17% of them seen just once. Sequenced: Tregs sorted from blood. All receptors come from a female donor with breast cancer. CDR3s include the opening cysteine and the closing phenylalanine or tryptophan. D genes are given only for firm matches. Not all rows give a size; the values are once, few, many and, for expanded clones, a class.

cdr3_aa cdr3_nt cdr3_length j_call d_call clone_size v_call
CASSPNRIGYTF TGTGCCAGCAGTCCGAATCGGATAGGCTACACCTTC 12 TRBJ1-2 . . TRBV12-3/TRBV12-4
CASSLYRGYGYTF TGTGCCAGCAGTTTGTACAGGGGCTATGGCTACACCTTC 13 TRBJ1-2 TRBD1 large TRBV12-3/TRBV12-4
CASSRGQGIGYTF TGTGCCAGCAGTAGGGGACAGGGTATTGGCTACACCTTC 13 TRBJ1-2 TRBD1 large TRBV12-3/TRBV12-4
CASSLRLGGYTF TGTGCCAGCAGCCTTCGCCTGGGAGGCTACACCTTC 12 TRBJ1-2 . large TRBV12-3/TRBV12-4
CASSSQVSWGYTF TGTGCCAGCAGCTCCCAGGTCTCATGGGGCTACACCTTC 13 TRBJ1-2 . large TRBV12-3/TRBV12-4
CASSFRDMGDGYTF TGTGCCAGCAGTTTCCGGGACATGGGAGATGGCTACACCTTC 14 TRBJ1-2 . large TRBV12-3/TRBV12-4
CASSFKVDSYGYTF TGTGCCAGCAGTTTTAAGGTGGACAGCTATGGCTACACCTTC 14 TRBJ1-2 . medium-sized TRBV12-3/TRBV12-4
CASSTTVYGYTF TGTGCCAGCAGTACGACAGTCTATGGTTACACCTTC 12 TRBJ1-2 . . TRBV12-3/TRBV12-4
CASRPFEDGYTF TGTGCCAGCAGACCATTCGAAGATGGCTACACCTTC 12 TRBJ1-2 . . TRBV12-3/TRBV12-4
CASSSRGQAYGYTF TGTGCCAGCAGCTCTCGGGGACAGGCTTATGGCTACACCTTC 14 TRBJ1-2 TRBD1 large TRBV12-3/TRBV12-4
CASSWDRGNNGYTF TGTGCCAGCAGTTGGGACAGAGGGAATAATGGCTACACCTTC 14 TRBJ1-2 TRBD1 . TRBV12-3/TRBV12-4
CASSSSTGGRYTF TGTGCCAGCAGTTCTTCCACGGGAGGGAGGTACACCTTC 13 TRBJ1-2 . . TRBV12-3/TRBV12-4
CASSLDMGPYGYTF TGTGCCAGCAGTTTAGACATGGGGCCCTATGGCTACACCTTC 14 TRBJ1-2 . . TRBV12-3/TRBV12-4
CASGATGSGVGGYTF TGTGCTAGTGGTGCCACAGGGTCCGGGGTTGGTGGCTACACCTTC 15 TRBJ1-2 . large TRBV12-5
CASSLAGSDYTF TGTGCCAGCAGCCTTGCTGGGAGTGACTACACCTTC 12 TRBJ1-2 . large TRBV12-3/TRBV12-4
CASTRDREPDGYTF TGTGCCAGCACCCGGGACAGGGAGCCGGATGGCTACACCTTC 14 TRBJ1-2 TRBD1 many TRBV12-3/TRBV12-4
CASSPLSGYTF TGTGCCAGCAGTCCTTTAAGTGGCTACACCTTC 11 TRBJ1-2 . few TRBV12-3/TRBV12-4
CASSPDINYGYTF TGTGCCAGCAGCCCCGACATTAACTATGGCTACACCTTC 13 TRBJ1-2 . large TRBV12-3/TRBV12-4
CASRGPPGQENYGYTF TGTGCCAGCAGAGGGCCTCCGGGACAGGAAAACTATGGCTACACCTTC 16 TRBJ1-2 TRBD1 large TRBV12-3/TRBV12-4
CASSSRQEAIYGYTF TGTGCCAGCAGTTCGCGACAGGAGGCTATCTATGGCTACACCTTC 15 TRBJ1-2 . medium-sized TRBV12-3/TRBV12-4
CANSLTDLYGYTF TGTGCCAACAGTTTAACGGACCTCTATGGCTACACCTTC 13 TRBJ1-2 . many TRBV12-3/TRBV12-4
CASSLDRALNYGYTF TGTGCCAGCAGTTTGGACAGAGCCTTAAACTATGGCTACACCTTC 15 TRBJ1-2 . large TRBV12-3/TRBV12-4
CASSSPPGGYTF TGTGCCAGCAGCTCACCACCTGGCGGCTACACCTTC 12 TRBJ1-2 . large TRBV12-3/TRBV12-4
CASSLAAENYGYTF TGTGCCAGCAGCTTAGCAGCAGAGAACTATGGCTACACCTTC 14 TRBJ1-2 . few TRBV12-3/TRBV12-4
CASSTGFRYDYTF TGTGCCAGCAGCACAGGGTTCCGCTATGACTACACCTTC 13 TRBJ1-2 . . TRBV12-3/TRBV12-4
CASSRDRAQGGYTF TGTGCCAGCAGTCGGGACAGGGCCCAGGGAGGCTACACCTTC 14 TRBJ1-2 TRBD1 few TRBV12-3/TRBV12-4
CASRQGTGDGYTF TGTGCCAGCAGACAAGGGACAGGGGATGGCTACACCTTC 13 TRBJ1-2 TRBD1 . TRBV12-3/TRBV12-4
CASSFGQGSRYNYGYTF TGTGCCAGCAGTTTTGGTCAGGGGAGTCGTTATAACTATGGCTACACCTTC 17 TRBJ1-2 . large TRBV12-3/TRBV12-4
CASNREASYGYTF TGTGCCAGCAACCGAGAGGCGTCCTATGGCTACACCTTC 13 TRBJ1-2 . large TRBV12-3/TRBV12-4
CASSLGRNYGYTF TGTGCCAGCAGTTTAGGCAGGAACTATGGCTACACCTTC 13 TRBJ1-2 . large TRBV12-3/TRBV12-4
CASSPDRVHGYTF TGTGCCAGCAGCCCGGACAGGGTTCATGGCTACACCTTC 13 TRBJ1-2 TRBD1 few TRBV12-3/TRBV12-4
CASRKGINYGYTF TGTGCCAGCCGCAAGGGGATTAACTATGGCTACACCTTC 13 TRBJ1-2 . medium-sized TRBV12-3/TRBV12-4
CASSPQGSLWGGYTF TGTGCCAGCAGTCCACAGGGGTCCCTTTGGGGTGGCTACACCTTC 15 TRBJ1-2 TRBD1 large TRBV12-3/TRBV12-4
CASSSSAGAYGYTF TGTGCCAGCAGTTCATCAGCAGGGGCCTATGGCTACACCTTC 14 TRBJ1-2 . few TRBV12-3/TRBV12-4
CASSRTGRNGYTF TGTGCCAGCAGTCGGACAGGGAGAAATGGCTACACCTTC 13 TRBJ1-2 TRBD1 large TRBV12-3/TRBV12-4
CASSFTHGGYTF TGTGCCAGCAGTTTCACCCACGGTGGCTACACCTTC 12 TRBJ1-2 . large TRBV12-3/TRBV12-4
CASRLGPAVYGYTF TGTGCCAGCCGCCTAGGGCCAGCGGTTTATGGCTACACCTTC 14 TRBJ1-2 . . TRBV12-3/TRBV12-4
CASVAPSYGYTF TGTGCCAGCGTCGCGCCCTCATATGGCTACACCTTC 12 TRBJ1-2 . . TRBV12-3/TRBV12-4
CASSLGLGGYTF TGTGCCAGCAGTTTAGGTTTGGGTGGCTACACCTTC 12 TRBJ1-2 . many TRBV12-3/TRBV12-4
CASSPSWFHGYTF TGTGCCAGCAGTCCCTCCTGGTTTCACGGCTACACCTTC 13 TRBJ1-2 . large TRBV12-3/TRBV12-4
CASSLLVYGGYTF TGTGCCAGCAGTTTATTAGTTTACGGCGGCTACACCTTC 13 TRBJ1-2 . many TRBV12-3/TRBV12-4
CASSLPRQGNGYTF TGTGCCAGCAGTTTACCACGACAGGGCAATGGCTACACCTTC 14 TRBJ1-2 TRBD1 . TRBV12-3/TRBV12-4
CASTPGNANYGYTF TGTGCCAGCACCCCTGGGAACGCTAACTATGGCTACACCTTC 14 TRBJ1-2 . . TRBV12-3/TRBV12-4
CASSLDSSYGYTF TGTGCCAGCAGTTTAGATTCCAGCTATGGCTACACCTTC 13 TRBJ1-2 . large TRBV12-3/TRBV12-4
CASSTQDRAGGYTF TGTGCCAGCAGCACCCAGGACAGGGCTGGTGGCTACACCTTC 14 TRBJ1-2 TRBD1 large TRBV12-3/TRBV12-4
CASSPGTGIGYTF TGTGCCAGCAGTCCCGGGACAGGGATTGGCTACACCTTC 13 TRBJ1-2 TRBD1 large TRBV12-3/TRBV12-4
CASSFRRNYGYTF TGTGCCAGCAGTTTCCGGCGTAACTATGGCTACACCTTC 13 TRBJ1-2 . large TRBV12-3/TRBV12-4
CASRELTGSYGYTF TGTGCCAGCCGAGAATTGACAGGGAGCTATGGCTACACCTTC 14 TRBJ1-2 TRBD1 few TRBV12-3/TRBV12-4
CASSPGQGYGYTF TGTGCCAGCAGTCCCGGACAGGGGTATGGCTACACCTTC 13 TRBJ1-2 TRBD1 . TRBV12-3/TRBV12-4